Listed here is a single TCR beta chain. Treatment given: some 20 received Ad26.COV2.S at low or high dose, single or two shots; about five received placebo; per-sample allocation not given. Sampling took place 63 days after the first vaccine or placebo injection. Participants' vaccine, an Ad26 vector, delivered Wuhan-strain SARS-CoV-2 spike. This sample is drawn from a study of Ad26.COV2.S vaccination and SARS-CoV-2 variants. The repertoire was sequenced with immunoSEQ multiplex PCR; TCRdb's copy has only in-frame clones and lacks some. Here the sample spans 410,000 or so clones, about nine tenths being singletons. Between the trimmed V and J ends, which lost 2 bases and 2 bases, there was a span of 13 bases. This CDR3 has 15 amino acids. Germline assignment: CDR1 MNHEY and CDR2 SMNVEV (reference sequence).

The chain has TRBV27 and TRBJ2-7; the D is unclear. The clonotype was recovered from a person between 18 and 59 years old who received the Ad26.COV2.S COVID-19 vaccine or a placebo. The source material was peripheral blood, sampled in a trial of Ad26.COV2.S vaccine versus placebo. The CDR3 DNA is TGTGCCAGCAGTTTAACGGCAGGCTTTCCCTACGAGCAGTACTTC. Protein product: CASSLTAGFPYEQYF.